This T cell receptor (beta chain) originates from a study of blood T cell repertoires in COVID-19. Study background: Whether acute or convalescent, the COVID-19 samples came from the United States, Italy and Spain.

Germline values: CDR1 SGHVS, CDR2 FQNEAQ. This CDR3 spans 18 amino acids. The V gene end was trimmed by 8 bases and the J gene end by 0 bases; junction bases not matched to a gene: 14. Libraries were prepared by immunoSEQ multiplex PCR; TCRdb keeps only in-frame clonotypes and omits some of them. Of about 250,000 clones in the sample, approximately 90% were seen once. The chain uses TRBV7-8 and TRBJ2-1; 9 nucleotides agree with TRBD1. The sequencing sample was made of PBMCs or T cells enriched from blood (not recorded which). This receptor was identified in a man aged 35-49 years who had recovered from COVID-19. The DNA for the CDR3 is TGTGCCAGCTTTCGGGGGGACAGGGATCTTGGCTCCTACAATGAGCAGTTCTTC. This sequence encodes CASFRGDRDLGSYNEQFF.